This entry describes one TCR beta chain. Its antigen remains unidentified. The sample comes from a study of T-cell memory formation after mild COVID-19. Study summary: The two donors had largely donor-specific TCR clusters. Notes on the study in general: CD4/CD8 balance held among clones contracting day 15 to 85, and later expanders leaned CD4+.

With constant-segment primers, 5'RACE yielded cDNA libraries of TCR alpha and TCR beta that carried sample barcodes and UMIs. TCRdb reprocessed the 5' RACE reads with MiXCR, giving one entry per CDR3 protein. Of 250,000 to 300,000 distinct CDR3 sequences listed, 15% to 20% are singletons. The CDR3 extends over 20 amino acids. The J segment lost 1 base and the V segment lost 0 bases, leaving 8 bases of the junction unmatched. Germline V gene sequence: CDR1 MNHEY, CDR2 SMNVEV (reference sequence). The specimen sequenced was PBMCs or a T cell subset sorted from them (not recorded which). The chain uses TRBV27 and TRBJ2-3, with 15 bases lining up with TRBD2. This TCR was sampled from a man aged 18 to 35 who had mild COVID-19 (a few samples of this study predate the infection). Cell type and time point are not known. The CDR3 DNA reads as TGTGCCAGCAGTTTATCCGCGGCGGGACTAGCGGGGGGAGGCACAGATACGCAGTATTTT. This codes for CASSLSAAGLAGGGTDTQYF.